These 18 T cell receptor beta chains were all obtained from the same sample, sequenced in a study of Ad26.COV2.S vaccination and SARS-CoV-2 variants. Libraries were prepared by immunoSEQ multiplex PCR; TCRdb keeps only in-frame clonotypes and omits some of them. The top ten hold less than 4% of the sample, which has just over 350,000 clones, around 83% seen once. Treatment of the sample: 15 to 20 received Ad26.COV2.S at low or high dose, single or two shots; about five received placebo; per-sample allocation not given. Following the first vaccine or placebo injection, samples were taken on day 63. Here the sequenced sample was peripheral blood, taken in a trial of Ad26.COV2.S vaccine versus placebo. Every receptor here comes from a person between 18 and 60 years old who received the Ad26.COV2.S COVID-19 vaccine or a placebo.

This chain links TRBV7-9 with TRBJ2-1; TRBD1 might be the D (5 bases). The CDR3 contains 17 residues. With 0 bases removed from V and 7 bases from J, the gap between germline ends came to 19 bases. Germline CDR1 SEHNR, CDR2 FQNEAQ (reference sequence). CDR3 DNA: TGTGCCAGCAGCTTAGCGCGTGGGGCCCCGGAAGGGAATGAGCAGTTCTTC. Protein: CASSLARGAPEGNEQFF. Using reference TRBV7-9 and TRBJ2-1 for the parts outside the CDR3, the full variable domain is DTGVSQNPRHKITKRGQNVTFRCDPISEHNRLYWYRQTLGQGPEFLTYFQNEAQLEKSRLLSDRFSAERPKGSFSTLEIQRTEQGDSAMYLCASSLARGAPEGNEQFFGPGTRLTVL.

This clone was counted a few times. The rearrangement links TRBV6-1 to TRBJ1-4; TRBD1 matches 8 bases. The CDR3 extends over 16 amino acids. V lost 0 bases to trimming and J lost 5 bases; unmatched junction nucleotides: 5. CDR1 MNHNS and CDR2 SASEGT come from the germline V gene. The CDR3 DNA is TGTGCCAGCAGTGAAGCCTCCGGGACAGGCAATGAAAAACTGTTTTTT. The encoded protein is CASSEASGTGNEKLFF.

This clone occurred once. The V gene is TRBV19, the J gene TRBJ2-3; the D gene could be TRBD1 or TRBD2 (6 bases each). Germline CDR1 is LNHDA and CDR2 is SQIVND (reference sequence). V dropped 7 bases and J dropped 6 bases, with 20 bases sitting between them. The CDR3 length is 15 residues. CDR3 sequence reads: CASNDPGGSFDTQYF. The DNA for the CDR3 is TGTGCCAGTAACGACCCCGGGGGCAGCTTTGATACGCAGTATTTT.

The rearrangement joins TRBV4-3 to TRBJ1-1; TRBD1 matches 12 bases. CDR1 is LGHNA, CDR2 YSLEER, per germline. V lost 3 bases and J lost 3; bases outside the gene matches: 14. This CDR3 contains 19 residues. The CDR3 nucleotides read TGCGCCAGCAGCCACCGCGCTCCGGGACAGGGGGCGCAGGACACTGAAGCTTTCTTT. It codes for CASSHRAPGQGAQDTEAFF.

This clone was observed once. The rearrangement links TRBV19 to TRBJ1-2, with TRBD1 matching over 10 bases. This CDR3 is built from 15 residues. The ends lost 7 bases at V and 5 bases at J; junction bases unmatched: 10. Germline loops: CDR1 LNHDA, CDR2 SQIVND (reference sequence). The CDR3 nucleotides are TGTGCCAGTACCGCCGGGACAGGGGTAGGGTATGGCTACACCTTC. This sequence encodes CASTAGTGVGYGYTF.

The chain recombines TRBV5-6 with TRBJ2-3; tentative D call: TRBD2 (5 bases). This CDR3 contains 16 residues. V lost 4 bases and J 2 bases, leaving 17 bases between the germline ends. Germline V gives CDR1 SGHDT, CDR2 YYEEEE. As DNA, the CDR3 is TGTGCCAGCAGCCCTGCGGTTAGCGAGGACACAGATACGCAGTATTTT. The encoded protein is CASSPAVSEDTDTQYF.

The V call is TRBV7-9, the J call TRBJ2-1; 7 nucleotides align to TRBD2. This CDR3 spans 13 amino acids. Germline V gene sequence: CDR1 SEHNR, CDR2 FQNEAQ (reference sequence). V was pared by 1 base and J by 13 bases, with 7 bases of the junction left unmatched. In DNA form, the CDR3 reads TGTGCCAGCAGCTTAGGCGCCCGGGGGGAACAGTTCTTC. Its translation is CASSLGARGEQFF.

The chain links TRBV5-1 to TRBJ2-7, with 7 bases lining up with TRBD1. The V and J ends lost 2 bases and 4 bases, in that order; junction bases with no gene match: 6. The germline gives CDR1 SGHRS, CDR2 YFSETQ. The CDR3 spans 14 residues. DNA for the CDR3: TGCGCCAGCAGCTTAGCACAGGGGACGTACGAGCAGTACTTC. It is translated as CASSLAQGTYEQYF.

The chain uses TRBV6-2 or TRBV6-3 and TRBJ2-6; D gene ambiguous. The V gene lost 1 base and the J gene lost 0 bases, with 13 bases spanning the gap. Germline lookup yields CDR1 MNHEY and CDR2 SVGEGT. There are 18 residues in the CDR3. The CDR3: CASSYLSFVNSGANVLTF. DNA of the CDR3: TGTGCCAGCAGTTACTTAAGTTTTGTCAACTCTGGGGCCAACGTCCTGACTTTC.

This chain connects TRBV15 to TRBJ1-6; D unclear. The CDR3 is made up of 16 amino acids. Germline lookup yields CDR1 LNHNV and CDR2 YYDKDF (reference sequence). Trimming shortened V by 1 base and J by 4 bases, and 11 bases separated the two germline ends. CDR3 in DNA: TGTGCCACCAGCAGAGGGGGAGGCGGGTATAATTCACCCCTCCACTTT. This encodes CATSRGGGGYNSPLHF.

The chain has TRBV18 and TRBJ1-1; TRBD1 aligns across 9 bases. CDR3 length: 14 amino acids. V lost 5 bases to trimming and J lost 1 base; unmatched junction nucleotides: 2. Per the germline V gene, CDR1 is KGHSH and CDR2 is LQKENI. The CDR3 sequence is CASSKDRGNTEAFF. CDR3 nucleotides: TGTGCCAGCTCAAAGGACAGGGGGAACACTGAAGCTTTCTTT.

The chain has TRBV9 and TRBJ1-2; tentatively, D is TRBD1 (5 bases). The CDR3 has 13 residues. V was cut by 0 bases and J by 8 bases, with 11 bases left in between. CDR1 is SGDLS, CDR2 YYNGEE, per germline. The CDR3 DNA is TGTGCCAGCAGCGTAGGTAATGGGGGAGGCTACACCTTC. Residues: CASSVGNGGGYTF.

The V and J genes are TRBV27 and TRBJ1-2; a possible D gene is TRBD1 (6 bases). Between the trimmed V and J ends, which lost 5 bases and 8 bases, there was a span of 15 bases. The CDR3 sequence is 13 residues long. The germline gives CDR1 MNHEY, CDR2 SMNVEV (reference sequence). CDR3 residues: CASSRSDRSGYTF. Here the CDR3 DNA reads TGTGCCAGCAGTCGGTCTGACAGGAGCGGCTACACCTTC.

The rearrangement links TRBV30 to TRBJ2-7; D is ambiguous. Trimming pared 4 bases from V and 0 bases from J, leaving 4 bases between. This CDR3 spans 11 amino acids. Germline V gene data show CDR1 as GTSNPN and CDR2 as SVGIG (reference sequence). CDR3 sequence: CAWMGSYEQYF. The CDR3, as DNA: TGTGCCTGGATGGGCTCCTACGAGCAGTACTTC.

The rearrangement joins TRBV3-1 (or the pseudogene TRBV3-2) to TRBJ2-7; the D gene could be TRBD1 or TRBD2 (5 bases each). V dropped 1 base and J dropped 4 bases, with 14 bases sitting between them. Looked up from germline, CDR1 is LGHDT and CDR2 is YNNKEL (reference sequence). The CDR3 totals 15 residues. The CDR3 is CASSQGTGRSYEQYF. The CDR3 DNA reads as TGTGCCAGCAGCCAAGGGACGGGGCGGTCTTACGAGCAGTACTTC.

CDR3 DNA: TGTGCCAGCAGCCAGACAGGGCACCAAGAGACCCAGTACTTC. Its protein product is CASSQTGHQETQYF. V usage is TRBV7-2 and J usage is TRBJ2-5; 7 bases agree with TRBD1. Germline CDR1 reads SGHTA; CDR2 reads FQGNSA. The CDR3 runs 14 residues. The junction had 3 bases not matched to a gene; V was cut back by 5 bases and J by 0 bases.

This clone was observed a handful of times. The CDR3 here is CASKVQPQHF. DNA of the CDR3: TGTGCCAGCAAGGTTCAGCCCCAGCATTTT. This chain links TRBV7-8 with TRBJ1-5; D is unclear. CDR3 length: 10 amino acids. The V end was cut by 7 bases, the J end by 6 bases, with 4 bases between. Germline V CDR1 and CDR2: SGHVS, FQNEAQ.

The chain is built from TRBV7-2 and TRBJ1-2, with TRBD1 identical over 7 bases. Germline CDR1 is SGHTA and CDR2 is FQGNSA. Trimming cost V 4 bases and J 2 bases; bases outside gene matches: 7. CDR3 length equals 15 residues. CDR3 in amino acids: CASSSGTVWNYGYTF. The CDR3, as DNA: TGTGCCAGCAGCTCGGGGACAGTTTGGAACTATGGCTACACCTTC.